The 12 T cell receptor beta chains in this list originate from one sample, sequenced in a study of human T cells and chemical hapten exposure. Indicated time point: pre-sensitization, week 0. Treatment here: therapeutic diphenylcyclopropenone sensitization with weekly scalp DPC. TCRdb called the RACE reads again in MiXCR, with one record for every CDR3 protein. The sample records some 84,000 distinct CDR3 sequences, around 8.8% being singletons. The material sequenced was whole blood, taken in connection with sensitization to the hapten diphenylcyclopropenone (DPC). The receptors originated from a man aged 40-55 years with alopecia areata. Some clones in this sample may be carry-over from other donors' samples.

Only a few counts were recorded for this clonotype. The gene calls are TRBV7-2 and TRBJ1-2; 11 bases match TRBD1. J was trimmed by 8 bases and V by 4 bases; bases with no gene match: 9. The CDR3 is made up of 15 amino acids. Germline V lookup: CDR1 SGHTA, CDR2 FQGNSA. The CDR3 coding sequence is TGTGCCAGCAGCTCACGGACAGGGGGCGCGGGCGGCTACACCTTC. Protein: CASSSRTGGAGGYTF.

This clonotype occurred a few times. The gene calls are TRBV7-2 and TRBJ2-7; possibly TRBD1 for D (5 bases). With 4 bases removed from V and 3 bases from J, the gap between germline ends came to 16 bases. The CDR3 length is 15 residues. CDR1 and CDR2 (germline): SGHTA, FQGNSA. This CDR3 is CASSSPDGHLYEQYF. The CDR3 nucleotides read TGTGCCAGCAGCTCGCCGGACGGACACCTCTACGAGCAGTACTTC.

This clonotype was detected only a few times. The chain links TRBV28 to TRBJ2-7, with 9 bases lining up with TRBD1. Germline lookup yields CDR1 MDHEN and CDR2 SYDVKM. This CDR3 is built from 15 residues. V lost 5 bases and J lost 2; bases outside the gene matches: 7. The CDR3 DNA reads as TGTGCCAGCAGTCCACTCGGGACAGGGCCCTACGAGCAGTACTTC. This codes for CASSPLGTGPYEQYF.

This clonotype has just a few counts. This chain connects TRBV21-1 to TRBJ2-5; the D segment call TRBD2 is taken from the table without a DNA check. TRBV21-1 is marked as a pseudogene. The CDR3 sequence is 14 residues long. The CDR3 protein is CASSKEAGQETQYF. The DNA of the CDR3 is TGTGCCAGCAGCAAGGAGGCAGGCCAAGAGACCCAGTACTTC.

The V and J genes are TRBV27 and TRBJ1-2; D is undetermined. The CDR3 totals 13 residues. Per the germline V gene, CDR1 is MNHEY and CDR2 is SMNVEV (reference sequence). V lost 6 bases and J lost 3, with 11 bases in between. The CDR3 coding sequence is TGTGCCAGCAGCCTAGGAGGCTACTATGGCTACACCTTC. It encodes CASSLGGYYGYTF.

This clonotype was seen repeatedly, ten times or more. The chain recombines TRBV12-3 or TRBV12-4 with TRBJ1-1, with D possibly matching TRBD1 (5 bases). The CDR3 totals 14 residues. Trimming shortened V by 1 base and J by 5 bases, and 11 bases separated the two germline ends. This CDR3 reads CASSLDKGYTEAFF. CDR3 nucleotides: TGTGCCAGCAGTTTAGATAAGGGGTATACTGAAGCTTTCTTT.

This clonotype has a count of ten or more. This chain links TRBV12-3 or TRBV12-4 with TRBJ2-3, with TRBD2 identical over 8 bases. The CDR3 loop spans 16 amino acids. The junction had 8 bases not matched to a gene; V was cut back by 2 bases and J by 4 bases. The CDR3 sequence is CASSLRLAGPSDTQYF. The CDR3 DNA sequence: TGTGCCAGCAGTTTAAGGTTAGCGGGACCCTCAGATACGCAGTATTTT.

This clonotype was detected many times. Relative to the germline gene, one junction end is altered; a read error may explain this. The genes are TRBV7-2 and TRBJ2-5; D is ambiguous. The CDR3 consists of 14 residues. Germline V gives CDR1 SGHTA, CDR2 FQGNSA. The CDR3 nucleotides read TGTGCCAGCAGCTTAGATCGAACCCAAGGGACCCAGTACTTC. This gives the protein CASSLDRTQGTQYF.

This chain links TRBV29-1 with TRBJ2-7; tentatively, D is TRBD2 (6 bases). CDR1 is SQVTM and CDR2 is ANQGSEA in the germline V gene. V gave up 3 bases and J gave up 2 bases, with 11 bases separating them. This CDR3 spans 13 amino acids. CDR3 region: CSVDGAGPYEQYF. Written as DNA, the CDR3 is TGCAGCGTTGACGGGGCGGGACCCTACGAGCAGTACTTC.

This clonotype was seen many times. In DNA form, the CDR3 reads TGTGCCAGCAGTTTAGGTCAGAATCAGCCCCAGCATTTT. It translates to CASSLGQNQPQHF. The rearrangement uses TRBV6-6 and TRBJ1-5; D ambiguous. V lost 4 bases and J 4 bases, leaving 8 bases between the germline ends. Germline-derived CDR1 and CDR2 are MNHNY and SVGAGI (reference sequence). The CDR3 has 13 amino acids.

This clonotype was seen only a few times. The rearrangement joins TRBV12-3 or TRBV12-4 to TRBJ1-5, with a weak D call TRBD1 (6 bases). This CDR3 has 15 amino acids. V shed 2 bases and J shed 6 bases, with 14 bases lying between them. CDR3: CASSLPGAGSQPQHF. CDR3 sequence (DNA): TGTGCCAGCAGTTTACCAGGGGCAGGTAGTCAGCCCCAGCATTTT.

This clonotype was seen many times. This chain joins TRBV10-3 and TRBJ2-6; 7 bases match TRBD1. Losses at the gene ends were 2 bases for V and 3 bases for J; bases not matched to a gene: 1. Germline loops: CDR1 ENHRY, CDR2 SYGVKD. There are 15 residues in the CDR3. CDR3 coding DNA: TGTGCCATCAGTGAGGGGACAGTTGGGGCCAACGTCCTGACTTTC. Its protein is CAISEGTVGANVLTF.